The text below deals with one TCR beta chain. Treatment noted: roughly 20 received Ad26.COV2.S at low or high dose, single or two shots; roughly five received placebo; per-sample allocation not given. Collection of the samples took place on day 63 after the first injection of vaccine or placebo. This record belongs to a study of Ad26.COV2.S vaccination and SARS-CoV-2 variants. The data were produced by immunoSEQ multiplex PCR, yet TCRdb's version contains in-frame clones alone and is incomplete. The sample has 300,000 to 350,000 clones, about 88% seen once; the top ten hold around 5.8%. This CDR3 is built from 15 residues. Germline V CDR1 and CDR2: SGHNT, YYREEE (reference sequence). V shed 4 bases and J shed 5 bases, with 18 bases lying between them.

The starting material was peripheral blood, obtained in a trial of Ad26.COV2.S vaccine versus placebo. This receptor was taken from a person aged 18-60 years who received the Ad26.COV2.S COVID-19 vaccine or a placebo. The chain combines TRBV5-4 with TRBJ1-2, with D possibly being TRBD1 (5 bases). As DNA, the CDR3 is TGTGCCAGCAGCAACCGGGACGGAGGGAGTTATGGCTACACCTTC. It yields the protein CASSNRDGGSYGYTF.